These T cell receptor beta chains were read from a single sample in a study of regulatory T cells in long-lasting Graves disease. TCRdb ran MiXCR on the multiplex PCR reads and lists one entry per CDR3 protein. Of roughly 400,000 distinct CDR3 sequences in the sample, over 20% were seen once. Source: peripheral blood mononuclear cells (PBMCs), taken when the disease was refractory, from a patient treated with antithyroid drugs. The receptors come from a female donor with Graves disease. Both conserved end residues are part of each CDR3.

j_gene: TRBJ2-6; v_gene: TRBV10-3; CDR3aa: CAISEGRQGSGANVLTF
j_gene: TRBJ1-2; v_gene: TRBV5-5; CDR3aa: CASSSPGGNYGYTF
j_gene: TRBJ1-2; v_gene: TRBV4-1; CDR3aa: CASSQAAFWRYTF
j_gene: TRBJ2-5; v_gene: TRBV11-2; CDR3aa: CASGNRGQETQYF
j_gene: TRBJ2-7; v_gene: TRBV6-5; CDR3aa: CASSYYSQSSYEQYF
j_gene: TRBJ2-6; v_gene: TRBV12-3/TRBV12-4; CDR3aa: CASSFTTSGGGSSGANVLTF
j_gene: TRBJ2-7; v_gene: TRBV28; CDR3aa: CASSPPGQTIHYEQYF
j_gene: TRBJ1-6; v_gene: TRBV30; CDR3aa: CAWSPGPNSPLHF
j_gene: TRBJ2-7; v_gene: TRBV25-1; CDR3aa: CASRGSPAYEQYF
j_gene: TRBJ2-5; v_gene: TRBV7-8; CDR3aa: CASSQGQGARETQYF
j_gene: TRBJ2-5; v_gene: TRBV28; CDR3aa: CASSSVFLLAGGGETQYF
j_gene: TRBJ2-7; v_gene: TRBV6-1; CDR3aa: CASSGGTDSYEQYF
j_gene: TRBJ1-2; v_gene: TRBV2; CDR3aa: CASGNLTPYGYTF
j_gene: TRBJ2-2; v_gene: TRBV12-3/TRBV12-4; CDR3aa: CASSPQGGIGGELFF
j_gene: TRBJ2-1; v_gene: TRBV3-1; CDR3aa: CASSPLAGDFHEQFF
j_gene: TRBJ2-5; v_gene: TRBV20-1; CDR3aa: CSAKDDLETQYF
j_gene: TRBJ2-7; v_gene: TRBV29-1; CDR3aa: CSVEAQGREQYF
j_gene: TRBJ2-6; v_gene: TRBV7-9; CDR3aa: CASSLGLGSGANVLTF
j_gene: TRBJ2-7; v_gene: TRBV29-1; CDR3aa: CSVGARNYADEQYF
j_gene: TRBJ1-5; v_gene: TRBV24-1; CDR3aa: CATSDASHGANQPQHF
j_gene: TRBJ2-2; v_gene: TRBV15; CDR3aa: CATSSRDTNTGELFF
j_gene: TRBJ1-2; v_gene: TRBV20-1; CDR3aa: CRAQGVNVYGYTF
j_gene: TRBJ2-5; v_gene: TRBV4-1; CDR3aa: CASSQTDRGQTQYF
j_gene: TRBJ2-7; v_gene: TRBV7-9; CDR3aa: CASSPPTPLSHEQYF
j_gene: TRBJ1-5; v_gene: TRBV4-1; CDR3aa: CASSQDGQLNQPQHF
j_gene: TRBJ2-2; v_gene: TRBV10-3; CDR3aa: CAISDGITGELFF
j_gene: TRBJ2-6; v_gene: TRBV27; CDR3aa: CASSFYSSGQGWSGANVLTF
j_gene: TRBJ2-2; v_gene: TRBV5-4; CDR3aa: CASSRTETGELFF
j_gene: TRBJ2-5; v_gene: TRBV28; CDR3aa: CASNDRGRKRF
j_gene: TRBJ2-6; v_gene: TRBV18; CDR3aa: CASSPAWPSGANVLTF